These 28 T cell receptor beta chains share one sample of origin, sequenced in a study of T cell responses to AZD1222 COVID-19 vaccine (dated by TCRdb to the early 2020s). The meaning of the sample's time point label: baseline before first vaccination. Preparation of the library involved the immunoSEQ multiplex PCR assay. Entries here come from immuneACCESS through TCRdb and include only in-frame sequences with V and J called. Some clones fail to appear in such tables; in the studies checked, an unresolved V gene covers under half of the shortfall, and the cause of the remainder is unknown. The sample table shows tens of thousands of clones, and 90% to 95% are seen once. The ten largest make up about 5% of the sample. The specimen comprised peripheral blood, sampled on day 0 of AZD1222 vaccination. The source is an adult in good health.

CDR3: CSASDSRLAGLETQYF. The CDR3 coding sequence is TGCAGTGCTAGTGACTCTCGGCTAGCGGGATTGGAGACCCAGTACTTC. This chain connects TRBV20-1 to TRBJ2-5, with 9 bases lining up with TRBD2. Per germline, CDR1 DFQATT and CDR2 SNEGSKA (reference sequence). V shed 3 bases, J shed 5 bases, and the junction held 13 bases outside the gene matches. The CDR3 is made up of 16 amino acids.

The DNA of the CDR3 is TGTGCCAGCAGCCCCGGACCGGGCTACAATCAGCCCCAGCATTTT. Translated, it gives CASSPGPGYNQPQHF. The chain couples TRBV7-8 to TRBJ1-5; D gene uncertain. CDR1 and CDR2 (germline): SGHVS, FQNEAQ. The CDR3 consists of 15 residues. V was clipped by 5 bases and J by 3 bases, with 14 bases between them.

The CDR3: CASRVGRGSNQPQHF. CDR3 nucleotides: TGTGCCAGCAGGGTGGGCAGGGGAAGCAATCAGCCCCAGCATTTT. This chain uses TRBV6-5 with TRBJ1-5; D is possibly TRBD1 (6 bases). The V gene lost 6 bases and the J gene lost 1 base, with 13 bases spanning the gap. The CDR3 extends over 15 amino acids. Germline assignment: CDR1 MNHEY and CDR2 SVGAGI.

This chain connects TRBV3-1 (or the pseudogene TRBV3-2) to TRBJ2-5; D might be TRBD2 (6 bases). The ends were cut back, 3 bases at V and 2 bases at J, with 16 bases in the middle. The CDR3 has 16 residues. Germline values: CDR1 LGHDT, CDR2 YNNKEL (reference sequence). Written as DNA, the CDR3 is TGTGCCAGCAGCCACGAACTAGGAGGGAAACAAGAGACCCAGTACTTC. Translating it yields CASSHELGGKQETQYF.

This clone has a handful of counts. The rearrangement uses TRBV27 and TRBJ1-5; TRBD1 agrees at 7 bases. In germline, CDR1 is MNHEY, CDR2 SMNVEV (reference sequence). With 6 bases clipped from V and 4 bases from J, the junction kept 9 bases outside the gene matches. The CDR3 runs to 15 residues. The CDR3 region has the DNA TGTGCCAGCAGCCCTCACAGGGGAGGTAATCAGCCCCAGCATTTT. This translates into CASSPHRGGNQPQHF.

This clone was recorded only once. The CDR3 loop is CASSFSGAQSNQPQHF. CDR3 sequence (DNA): TGTGCCAGCAGCTTCTCAGGGGCTCAAAGCAATCAGCCCCAGCATTTT. The chain has TRBV7-9 and TRBJ1-5; tentative D call: TRBD1 (6 bases). The CDR3 sequence is 16 residues long. CDR1 SEHNR and CDR2 FQNEAQ come from the germline V gene (reference sequence). Trimming shortened V by 3 bases and J by 1 base, and 13 bases separated the two germline ends.

The rearrangement uses TRBV4-1 and TRBJ2-1; D gene unclear. The CDR3 consists of 15 residues. The ends were cut back, 1 base at V and 5 bases at J, with 12 bases in the middle. Germline V gene sequence: CDR1 MGHRA, CDR2 YSYEKL. Here the CDR3 reads CASSQAGLKHNEQFF. The DNA of the CDR3 is TGCGCCAGCAGCCAAGCAGGTCTTAAGCACAATGAGCAGTTCTTC.

The chain recombines TRBV29-1 with TRBJ1-2; 7 positions agree with TRBD1. CDR1 SQVTM and CDR2 ANQGSEA come from the germline V gene. The CDR3 loop spans 12 amino acids. V lost 3 bases and J lost 5; bases outside the gene matches: 3. CDR3 in DNA: TGCAGCGTTGAGGACAGGCCTTATGGCTACACCTTC. Residues: CSVEDRPYGYTF.

The V and J genes are TRBV4-1 and TRBJ2-7; TRBD2 might be the D (5 bases). The CDR3 totals 13 residues. V lost 6 bases, J lost 3 bases, and 12 bases lay in between. CDR1 MGHRA and CDR2 YSYEKL come from the germline V gene. CDR3 bases: TGCGCCAGCAGGCCTACCACTAGCTACGAGCAGTACTTC. Amino acid sequence: CASRPTTSYEQYF.

The chain joins TRBV10-1 to TRBJ2-7; TRBD2 agrees at 11 bases. J lost 3 bases, V lost 4 bases, and 2 bases had no gene match. In germline, CDR1 is WNHNN, CDR2 SYGVQD (reference sequence). This CDR3 is 14 amino acids long. This CDR3 is CASSAGLAGYEQYF. DNA of the CDR3: TGCGCCAGCAGTGCTGGACTAGCGGGCTACGAGCAGTACTTC.

V is TRBV18 and J is TRBJ2-5, with a tentative D call TRBD2 (6 bases). Germline V gene data show CDR1 as KGHSH and CDR2 as LQKENI. The CDR3 has 15 residues. Trimming removed 4 bases at V and 0 bases at J, with 12 bases between. CDR3 in DNA: TGTGCCAGCTCACGAGACAGCGGGTACCAAGAGACCCAGTACTTC. Residues: CASSRDSGYQETQYF.

The V and J genes are TRBV30 and TRBJ1-3, with 8 bases that match TRBD1. The ends lost 6 bases at V and 4 bases at J; junction bases unmatched: 5. Germline V CDR1 and CDR2: GTSNPN, SVGIG (reference sequence). This CDR3 region has 13 residues. The CDR3 region has the DNA TGTGCCTGTAAGACAGGGGCCGGAAACACCATATATTTT. Residues: CACKTGAGNTIYF.

This clone was seen once. The chain couples TRBV9 to TRBJ2-1, with a weak D call TRBD2 (6 bases). Germline assignment: CDR1 SGDLS and CDR2 YYNGEE. This CDR3 is built from 17 residues. Trimming left V 2 bases short and J 6 bases short, with 21 bases between. CDR3 in amino acids: CASSVFHDAGLGNEQFF. CDR3 bases: TGTGCCAGCAGCGTTTTCCACGATGCGGGACTCGGCAATGAGCAGTTCTTC. The entire variable domain, with the rest obtained from reference TRBV9 and TRBJ2-1, is as follows: DSGVTQTPKHLITATGQRVTLRCSPRSGDLSVYWYQQSLDQGLQFLIQYYNGEERAKGNILERFSAQQFPDLHSELNLSSLELGDSALYFCASSVFHDAGLGNEQFFGPGTRLTVL.

V usage is TRBV19 and J usage is TRBJ2-1; D remains unclear. Germline CDR1 LNHDA, CDR2 SQIVND (reference sequence). The CDR3 covers 14 residues. The V end was cut by 0 bases, the J end by 3 bases, with 6 bases between. The CDR3 DNA follows: TGTGCCAGTAGTATAGAAGGGCTCTACAATGAGCAGTTCTTC. This encodes CASSIEGLYNEQFF.

The V gene is TRBV24-1, the J gene TRBJ2-7, with D uncertain. CDR3 size: 13 residues. The ends were cut back, 3 bases at V and 2 bases at J, with 7 bases in the middle. Germline V CDR1 and CDR2: KGHDR, SFDVKD. CDR3 amino acids: CATSDPLTYEQYF. The CDR3 nucleotides read TGTGCCACCAGTGATCCCTTAACCTACGAGCAGTACTTC.

This clone was observed a single time. The J gene is TRBJ2-5, the V gene TRBV19, with 12 positions matching TRBD1. CDR1 and CDR2 (germline): LNHDA, SQIVND (reference sequence). This CDR3 has 15 residues. Trimming at V came to 1 base and at J to 4 bases, leaving 1 base not matched to a gene. The CDR3 is CASSIGDRGLETQYF. The DNA of the CDR3 is TGTGCCAGTAGTATAGGGGACAGGGGGCTAGAGACCCAGTACTTC.

This clone was counted once. This CDR3 is CASNHWGPYSDGYTF. In DNA, the CDR3 is TGTGCCAGTAACCACTGGGGGCCGTATTCGGATGGCTACACCTTC. This chain connects TRBV19 to TRBJ1-2, with TRBD1 as a possible D gene (6 bases). Trimming took off 7 bases at V and 6 bases at J, with 21 bases between the two ends. CDR3 length: 15 amino acids. CDR1 and CDR2 from the germline V gene are LNHDA and SQIVND (reference sequence).

The chain links TRBV9 to TRBJ2-7, with D possibly being TRBD2 (6 bases). This CDR3 is built from 17 residues. Germline CDR1 reads SGDLS; CDR2 reads YYNGEE. Trimming stripped 3 bases from V and 5 bases from J, with 24 bases between. CDR3 nucleotides: TGTGCCAGCAGCGGAGGAGGGGTGGGAGGCCCTTTGAACGAGCAGTACTTC. Translating it yields CASSGGGVGGPLNEQYF.

The chain has TRBV4-2 and TRBJ1-4; 9 bases align to TRBD1. This CDR3 comprises 19 residues. The V gene end was trimmed by 2 bases and the J gene end by 1 base; junction bases not matched to a gene: 11. Germline CDR1 and CDR2: LGHNA and YNFKEQ. DNA of the CDR3: TGTGCCAGCAGCCAATATAGTCGACAGGGGGGTCTAACTAATGAAAAACTGTTTTTT. This translates into CASSQYSRQGGLTNEKLFF.

The chain uses TRBV21-1 and TRBJ2-3; whether TRBD1, the table's D call, matches the DNA was not checked. TRBV21-1 is deemed a pseudogene. This CDR3 contains 17 residues. CDR3 loop: CASSKVVRDRVRDTQYF. In DNA, the CDR3 is TGTGCCAGCAGCAAAGTCGTCCGGGACAGGGTAAGAGATACGCAGTATTTT.

V gene TRBV6-5 combines with J gene TRBJ2-7; TRBD2 aligns across 8 bases. CDR1 MNHEY and CDR2 SVGAGI come from the germline V gene. This CDR3 is 14 amino acids long. V dropped 6 bases and J dropped 2; count of bases not matched to a gene: 6. The CDR3 region has the DNA TGTGCCAGCAGGGCCTTAGCGGGGCCCTACGAGCAGTACTTC. Amino acid sequence: CASRALAGPYEQYF.

The J gene is TRBJ1-1, the V gene TRBV7-8; perhaps TRBD1 as D (6 bases). The CDR3 runs to 15 residues. With 5 bases removed from V and 1 base from J, the gap between germline ends came to 14 bases. The V gene's germline CDR1 is SGHVS and CDR2 FQNEAQ. This CDR3 is CASSTRRTANTEAFF. CDR3 coding DNA: TGTGCCAGCAGCACCCGCCGGACAGCGAACACTGAAGCTTTCTTT.

The chain uses TRBV7-9 and TRBJ1-6; 7 nucleotides line up with TRBD1. The V and J ends lost 3 bases and 17 bases, in that order; junction bases with no gene match: 7. The length of the CDR3 is 12 residues. Germline assignment: CDR1 SEHNR and CDR2 FQNEAQ (reference sequence). As DNA, the CDR3 is TGTGCCAGCAGCTTTGTGGGGACAGTGTTCCACTTT. Translation gives CASSFVGTVFHF.

This chain links TRBV9 with TRBJ2-5; 8 positions match TRBD2. Germline loops: CDR1 SGDLS, CDR2 YYNGEE. V was pared by 1 base and J by 5 bases, with 4 bases of the junction left unmatched. This CDR3 is built from 14 residues. The CDR3 region is CASSVFSSGETQYF. The CDR3 nucleotides read TGTGCCAGCAGCGTATTCTCTAGCGGGGAGACCCAGTACTTC.

The chain carries TRBV5-6 and TRBJ2-5; a weak D match, TRBD1 (6 bases). Germline lookup yields CDR1 SGHDT and CDR2 YYEEEE. With 0 bases removed from V and 5 bases from J, the gap between germline ends came to 8 bases. This CDR3 spans 13 amino acids. CDR3 protein: CASSLDRAETQYF. CDR3 bases: TGTGCCAGCAGCTTGGACAGGGCGGAGACCCAGTACTTC. Based on the CDR3 plus reference TRBV5-6 and TRBJ2-5, the full variable domain is DAGVTQSPTHLIKTRGQQVTLRCSPKSGHDTVSWYQQALGQGPQFIFQYYEEEERQRGNFPDRFSGHQFPNYSSELNVNALLLGDSALYLCASSLDRAETQYFGPGTRLLVL.

The rearrangement joins TRBV3-1 (or the pseudogene TRBV3-2) to TRBJ2-1, with D possibly being TRBD1 or TRBD2 (5 bases each). Trimming took off 3 bases at V and 2 bases at J, with 14 bases between the two ends. Germline CDR1 reads LGHDT; CDR2 reads YNNKEL (reference sequence). This CDR3 is built from 16 residues. DNA of the CDR3: TGTGCCAGCAGCCACCACAGGAGGACCCCCTACAATGAGCAGTTCTTC. It is translated as CASSHHRRTPYNEQFF.

The chain carries TRBV6-5 and TRBJ2-1, with a tentative D call TRBD2 (6 bases). The V end was cut by 8 bases, the J end by 4 bases, with 12 bases between. Germline-derived CDR1 and CDR2 are MNHEY and SVGAGI. This CDR3 spans 13 amino acids. Here the CDR3 DNA reads TGTGCCAGCGGGAGGCGGGCTTACAATGAGCAGTTCTTC. It is translated as CASGRRAYNEQFF.

This chain uses TRBV7-2 with TRBJ1-2; 7 nucleotides agree with TRBD1. CDR1 and CDR2 from the germline V gene are SGHTA and FQGNSA. The CDR3 length is 15 residues. V was pared by 1 base and J by 6 bases, with 8 bases of the junction left unmatched. Written as DNA, the CDR3 is TGTGCCAGCAGCTTAGGGCCGTCAGGGGGACATGGCTACACCTTC. It is translated as CASSLGPSGGHGYTF.